The 24 T cell receptor beta chains given below trace back to one sample, sequenced in a study of OX40 agonist ivuxolimab in advanced cancers. Assay: immunoSEQ multiplex PCR; the TCRdb copy retains only in-frame clones and omits some. This sample has tens of thousands of clones, with 88% found just once. Sequences were derived from CD4+ or CD8+ T cells sorted from blood, sampled in a trial of the OX40 agonist ivuxolimab. These receptors were taken from an adult with an advanced solid tumor such as melanoma, head and neck, liver or kidney cancer.

The CDR3 sequence is CASSSGPQETQYF. Written as DNA, the CDR3 is TGTGCCAGCAGCTCGGGACCTCAAGAGACCCAGTACTTC. The V gene is TRBV7-2, the J gene TRBJ2-5; D is possibly TRBD1 or TRBD2 (5 bases each). The ends were cut back, 4 bases at V and 2 bases at J, with 8 bases in the middle. Germline V gene data show CDR1 as SGHTA and CDR2 as FQGNSA. The length of the CDR3 is 13 residues.

V usage is TRBV7-2 and J usage is TRBJ2-3, with D possibly matching TRBD2 (5 bases). V lost 1 base to trimming and J lost 1 base, with 15 bases between them. CDR3 length: 17 residues. Germline V gene data show CDR1 as SGHTA and CDR2 as FQGNSA. The CDR3 region has the DNA TGTGCCAGCAGCTTAGACCCCCTAGCCGGGGGCACAGATACGCAGTATTTT. This codes for CASSLDPLAGGTDTQYF.

The V gene is TRBV9, the J gene TRBJ1-1, with no clear D. CDR1 is SGDLS, CDR2 YYNGEE, per germline. With 4 bases removed from V and 4 bases from J, the gap between germline ends came to 14 bases. The length of the CDR3 is 14 residues. The CDR3 sequence is CASSPRRRVTEAFF. The CDR3 coding sequence is TGTGCCAGCAGCCCACGACGCCGAGTCACTGAAGCTTTCTTT.

The chain couples TRBV5-4 to TRBJ2-6, with D perhaps TRBD1 (6 bases). Germline loops: CDR1 SGHNT, CDR2 YYREEE (reference sequence). The V end lost 9 bases, the J end lost 0 bases, and 13 bases lay between the germline ends. The CDR3 contains 15 residues. CDR3 sequence: CAIRDKSSGANVLTF. CDR3 sequence (DNA): TGTGCCATCCGGGACAAGAGCTCTGGGGCCAACGTCCTGACTTTC.

This chain joins TRBV9 and TRBJ2-5; the D gene could be TRBD1 or TRBD2 (5 bases each). The germline V gene encodes CDR1 SGDLS and CDR2 YYNGEE. The CDR3 is 14 residues long. V was clipped by 3 bases and J by 5 bases, with 14 bases between them. The DNA for the CDR3 is TGTGCCAGCAGCGATCAGGGATGGGGGGAGACCCAGTACTTC. Amino acid sequence: CASSDQGWGETQYF.

The chain uses TRBV4-1 and TRBJ1-3; D might be TRBD1 (5 bases). The V gene's germline CDR1 is MGHRA and CDR2 YSYEKL. The germline V and J ends were trimmed by 1 base and 4 bases, with 11 bases remaining between them. CDR3 length: 15 residues. In DNA form, the CDR3 reads TGCGCCAGCAGCCAAGTGGCAGGGTGGGGAAACACCATATATTTT. It encodes CASSQVAGWGNTIYF.

The chain has TRBV27 and TRBJ2-3; the D is unclear. V dropped 1 base and J dropped 1 base, with 6 bases sitting between them. There are 14 residues in the CDR3. The germline V gene encodes CDR1 MNHEY and CDR2 SMNVEV (reference sequence). The CDR3 reads CASSLWVGTDTQYF. Written as DNA, the CDR3 is TGTGCCAGCAGTTTATGGGTGGGCACAGATACGCAGTATTTT.

The genes are TRBV7-2 and TRBJ2-3, with no clear D. The V gene's germline CDR1 is SGHTA and CDR2 FQGNSA. The CDR3 extends over 12 amino acids. The V end was cut by 2 bases, the J end by 4 bases, with 4 bases between. The DNA for the CDR3 is TGTGCCAGCAGCTTAAGGGCAGATACGCAGTATTTT. The encoded protein is CASSLRADTQYF.

The chain has TRBV15 and TRBJ1-2, with TRBD1 identical over 9 bases. Germline assignment: CDR1 LNHNV and CDR2 YYDKDF (reference sequence). This CDR3 spans 16 amino acids. J gave up 4 bases and V 2 bases, and 8 bases lay outside the gene matches. The CDR3 is CATSRSQGAHGYGYTF. The CDR3 coding sequence is TGTGCCACCAGCAGATCACAGGGGGCGCATGGCTATGGCTACACCTTC.

This CDR3 is CASSERQQTAQGQFF. The CDR3 coding sequence is TGTGCCAGCAGTGAACGACAGCAGACTGCCCAAGGGCAGTTCTTC. The chain couples TRBV2 to TRBJ2-1; D possibly corresponds to TRBD1 (5 bases). The germline gives CDR1 SNHLY, CDR2 FYNNEI. Trimming removed 2 bases from V and 12 bases from J, with 20 bases in between. The CDR3 loop spans 15 amino acids.

The chain's CDR3 is CASSISGTGVFTQYF. CDR3 in DNA: TGTGCCAGCAGTATCTCAGGGACAGGGGTGTTTACGCAGTATTTT. The chain uses TRBV28 and TRBJ2-3; the match to TRBD1 covers 10 bases. This CDR3 is built from 15 residues. Germline assignment: CDR1 MDHEN and CDR2 SYDVKM. The trim removed 5 bases at V and 8 bases at J, leaving 10 bases unmatched.

V and J are TRBV5-1 and TRBJ1-1; 8 nucleotides align to TRBD1. V was clipped by 4 bases and J by 4 bases; unmatched bases: 6. The CDR3 contains 14 residues. Per germline, CDR1 SGHRS and CDR2 YFSETQ. CDR3 nucleotides: TGCGCCAGCAGCCCCAGGGGGCTTAGCACTGAAGCTTTCTTT. It translates to CASSPRGLSTEAFF. The entire variable domain, with the rest obtained from reference TRBV5-1 and TRBJ1-1, is as follows: KAGVTQTPRYLIKTRGQQVTLSCSPISGHRSVSWYQQTPGQGLQFLFEYFSETQRNKGNFPGRFSGRQFSNSRSEMNVSTLELGDSALYLCASSPRGLSTEAFFGQGTRLTVV.

V is TRBV30 and J is TRBJ1-2; D not certain. Germline assignment: CDR1 GTSNPN and CDR2 SVGIG (reference sequence). The CDR3 runs 12 residues. V lost 6 bases, J lost 4 bases, and 12 bases lay in between. This CDR3 is CACEKGVYGYTF. The DNA of the CDR3 is TGTGCCTGCGAAAAGGGAGTCTATGGCTACACCTTC.

The V gene is TRBV2, the J gene TRBJ1-2; perhaps TRBD1 as D (5 bases). Germline V gene sequence: CDR1 SNHLY, CDR2 FYNNEI. This CDR3 contains 13 residues. Trimming removed 6 bases at V and 1 base at J, with 9 bases between. The CDR3 coding sequence is TGTGCCAGCAGCAAAGACAGTAACTATGGCTACACCTTC. Encoded protein: CASSKDSNYGYTF.

The chain employs TRBV5-1 and TRBJ2-5; perhaps TRBD1 as D (5 bases). The V end lost 5 bases, the J end lost 2 bases, and 16 bases lay between the germline ends. The CDR3 sequence is 15 residues long. Looked up from germline, CDR1 is SGHRS and CDR2 is YFSETQ. The CDR3 here is CASRSRTNAQETQYF. As DNA, the CDR3 is TGCGCCAGCAGATCTCGGACAAATGCGCAAGAGACCCAGTACTTC.

A single count supports this clone. This sequence joins TRBV10-3 and TRBJ1-2; the match to TRBD1 covers 9 bases. Germline-derived CDR1 and CDR2 are ENHRY and SYGVKD. The CDR3 extends over 15 amino acids. V dropped 5 bases and J dropped 8; count of bases not matched to a gene: 12. Written as DNA, the CDR3 is TGTGCCATCAGTTCCTCCGGGACAGGGACTCTAGGCTACACCTTC. Protein product: CAISSSGTGTLGYTF.

The V call is TRBV18, the J call TRBJ2-7; perhaps D is TRBD1 or TRBD2 (5 bases each). Germline assignment: CDR1 KGHSH and CDR2 LQKENI. The CDR3 covers 12 residues. Trimming took off 6 bases at V and 6 bases at J, with 12 bases between the two ends. CDR3 protein: CASSPKGTEQYF. CDR3 DNA sequence: TGTGCCAGCTCTCCGAAGGGGACCGAGCAGTACTTC. The entire variable domain, with the rest obtained from reference TRBV18 and TRBJ2-7, is as follows: NAGVMQNPRHLVRRRGQEARLRCSPMKGHSHVYWYRQLPEEGLKFMVYLQKENIIDESGMPKERFSAEFPKEGPSILRIQQVVRGDSAAYFCASSPKGTEQYFGPGTRLTVT.

V and J are TRBV15 and TRBJ2-2, with a possible D match to TRBD1 (5 bases). Trimming removed 0 bases from V and 5 bases from J, with 10 bases in between. Germline CDR1 is LNHNV and CDR2 is YYDKDF (reference sequence). This CDR3 has 15 residues. The CDR3 nucleotides read TGTGCCACCAGCAGAGACAGGGTCGTTACCGGGGAGCTGTTTTTT. Protein: CATSRDRVVTGELFF.

The V gene is TRBV10-3, the J gene TRBJ1-1; D gene unclear. CDR1 is ENHRY and CDR2 is SYGVKD in the germline V gene. V dropped 2 bases and J dropped 1 base, with 8 bases sitting between them. There are 14 residues in the CDR3. The CDR3, as DNA: TGTGCCATCAGTGAGCAGAACAAGAACACTGAAGCTTTCTTT. It yields the protein CAISEQNKNTEAFF.

The chain links TRBV7-9 to TRBJ2-5; 10 bases agree with TRBD1. This CDR3 region has 15 residues. Germline assignment: CDR1 SEHNR and CDR2 FQNEAQ (reference sequence). The ends lost 8 bases at V and 4 bases at J; junction bases unmatched: 10. The CDR3 loop reads CASDQGTGVGETQYF. The CDR3 coding sequence is TGTGCCAGCGACCAGGGGACAGGGGTCGGAGAGACCCAGTACTTC. The full variable domain, with the rest looked up from reference TRBV7-9 and TRBJ2-5, is DTGVSQNPRHKITKRGQNVTFRCDPISEHNRLYWYRQTLGQGPEFLTYFQNEAQLEKSRLLSDRFSAERPKGSFSTLEIQRTEQGDSAMYLCASDQGTGVGETQYFGPGTRLLVL.

J is TRBJ1-5 and V is TRBV10-1; D is undetermined. Germline CDR1 is WNHNN and CDR2 is SYGVQD (reference sequence). Trimming removed 0 bases at V and 2 bases at J, with 11 bases between. The CDR3 contains 16 residues. The CDR3 bases are TGCGCCAGCAGTGAGTCTGAAAGGGAAGGCAATCAGCCCCAGCATTTT. Its protein is CASSESEREGNQPQHF.

This clone was detected once. The rearrangement links TRBV4-2 to TRBJ2-2; 7 nucleotides agree with TRBD2. CDR1 is LGHNA, CDR2 YNFKEQ, per germline. V trimming: 5 bases; J trimming: 4 bases; junction bases outside the gene matches: 7. This CDR3 has 15 amino acids. The CDR3 sequence is CASSFPGLSTGELFF. The DNA for the CDR3 is TGTGCCAGCAGCTTTCCGGGACTAAGCACCGGGGAGCTGTTTTTT.

The chain combines TRBV19 with TRBJ2-7; 9 nucleotides agree with TRBD2. Germline V gives CDR1 LNHDA, CDR2 SQIVND (reference sequence). The length of the CDR3 is 15 residues. The ends lost 5 bases at V and 2 bases at J; junction bases unmatched: 7. CDR3 sequence (DNA): TGTGCCAGTAGTCCGACTAGCGGAAGCACCTACGAGCAGTACTTC. Translated, it gives CASSPTSGSTYEQYF.

The CDR3 loop reads CASRATGTSGYNEQFF. The CDR3, as DNA: TGCGCCAGCAGAGCAACCGGGACTAGCGGATACAATGAGCAGTTCTTC. The chain links TRBV5-1 to TRBJ2-1, with 11 bases matching TRBD2. V lost 5 bases and J lost 4; bases outside the gene matches: 8. The CDR3 extends over 16 amino acids. Germline V gene sequence: CDR1 SGHRS, CDR2 YFSETQ.